Each of the 22 T cell receptor beta chains below was sequenced from the same sample in a study of T cells in localized non-small cell lung cancer. Here immunoSEQ multiplex PCR was the method, and the copy in TCRdb shows in-frame clones only, minus some. Of some 78,000 clones in the sample, 84% were seen once. Sequenced material: peripheral blood, taken before any cancer treatment. The receptors shown here come from a man aged 35 to 70 with stage I lung adenocarcinoma.

The genes are TRBV7-6 and TRBJ2-3; 9 bases agree with TRBD2. With 1 base clipped from V and 3 bases from J, the junction kept 8 bases outside the gene matches. The CDR3 extends over 17 amino acids. The germline V gene encodes CDR1 SGHVS and CDR2 FNYEAQ. The CDR3 coding sequence is TGTGCCAGCAGCTTAGTACCCGCGGGGGGGGGTACAGATACGCAGTATTTT. Its protein product is CASSLVPAGGGTDTQYF.

A single count supports this clone. The J gene is TRBJ2-1, the V gene TRBV5-1; 9 bases fit TRBD2. This CDR3 is built from 15 residues. CDR1 and CDR2 (germline): SGHRS, YFSETQ. Germline trimming cut 6 bases from V and 5 bases from J; bases unmatched to any gene: 9. The CDR3 sequence: CASTLWTSVNNEQFF. In nucleotides, the CDR3 is TGCGCCAGCACTCTTTGGACTAGCGTAAACAATGAGCAGTTCTTC.

The V and J genes are TRBV2 and TRBJ2-3; 11 nucleotides line up with TRBD2. The germline CDR1 and CDR2 sequences are SNHLY and FYNNEI. V trimming: 6 bases; J trimming: 1 base; junction bases outside the gene matches: 3. This CDR3 is built from 15 residues. The CDR3 nucleotides read TGTGCCAGCAGAGGACTAGCGGGTCGCACAGATACGCAGTATTTT. Its protein is CASRGLAGRTDTQYF. Full variable domain (rest looked up from reference TRBV2 and TRBJ2-3): EPEVTQTPSHQVTQMGQEVILRCVPISNHLYFYWYRQILGQKVEFLVSFYNNEISEKSEIFDDQFSVERPDGSNFTLKIRSTKLEDSAMYFCASRGLAGRTDTQYFGPGTRLTVL.

The chain couples TRBV7-6 to TRBJ2-7, with a tentative D call TRBD1 (6 bases). There are 13 residues in the CDR3. V was clipped by 4 bases and J by 6 bases, with 13 bases between them. Germline assignment: CDR1 SGHVS and CDR2 FNYEAQ. In nucleotides, the CDR3 is TGTGCCAGCAGCTCGGGACACTTCTTCGAGCAGTACTTC. This translates into CASSSGHFFEQYF.

V is TRBV2 and J is TRBJ2-5; no firm D call. The V gene's germline CDR1 is SNHLY and CDR2 FYNNEI. V lost 3 bases to trimming and J lost 4 bases, with 3 bases between them. This CDR3 region has 11 residues. In DNA form, the CDR3 reads TGTGCCAGCAGTGACAGAGAGACCCAGTACTTC. Translating gives CASSDRETQYF.

The chain joins TRBV28 to TRBJ1-5; no clear D. The CDR3 runs to 16 residues. Germline CDR1 is MDHEN and CDR2 is SYDVKM. V shed 2 bases and J shed 5 bases, with 16 bases lying between them. DNA for the CDR3: TGTGCCAGCAGTTTAAGGATCGGGGTTGGGGATCAGCCCCAGCATTTT. This gives the protein CASSLRIGVGDQPQHF.

The J gene is TRBJ2-1, the V gene TRBV5-1; D is perhaps TRBD1 (5 bases). From germline, CDR1 is SGHRS and CDR2 YFSETQ. Deletions cut 0 bases from V and 7 bases from J, with 14 bases between. This CDR3 is 15 amino acids long. The CDR3: CASSLDRPSNNEQFF. For the CDR3, the DNA is TGCGCCAGCAGCTTGGACAGGCCAAGTAATAATGAGCAGTTCTTC. Using reference TRBV5-1 and TRBJ2-1 for the parts outside the CDR3, the full variable domain is KAGVTQTPRYLIKTRGQQVTLSCSPISGHRSVSWYQQTPGQGLQFLFEYFSETQRNKGNFPGRFSGRQFSNSRSEMNVSTLELGDSALYLCASSLDRPSNNEQFFGPGTRLTVL.

The chain combines TRBV7-3 with TRBJ2-2; D might be TRBD2 (5 bases). The germline CDR1 and CDR2 sequences are SGHTA and FQGTGA. This CDR3 has 15 amino acids. V dropped 2 bases and J dropped 3 bases, with 10 bases sitting between them. The chain's CDR3 is CASSLRSGDTGELFF. The CDR3 DNA reads TGTGCCAGCAGCTTACGGTCCGGGGACACCGGGGAGCTGTTTTTT.

The rearrangement joins TRBV11-3 to TRBJ2-3, with 7 bases fitting TRBD1. There are 14 residues in the CDR3. The J segment lost 6 bases and the V segment lost 2 bases, leaving 5 bases of the junction unmatched. Germline values: CDR1 SGHNT, CDR2 YENEEA. CDR3 nucleotide sequence: TGTGCCAGCAGCTTAAATAGGGGGCATGATACGCAGTATTTT. It encodes CASSLNRGHDTQYF.

The rearrangement uses TRBV10-3 and TRBJ1-5; D remains unclear. The CDR3 runs 14 residues. The V end was cut by 7 bases, the J end by 0 bases, with 10 bases between. Germline-derived CDR1 and CDR2 are ENHRY and SYGVKD. Here the CDR3 DNA reads TGTGCCATCAACTCCGGGTATAGCAATCAGCCCCAGCATTTT. Amino acids: CAINSGYSNQPQHF.

This chain connects TRBV5-1 to TRBJ1-1; 7 nucleotides align to TRBD1. Trimming took 0 bases from V and 1 from J; bases not matched to a gene: 6. The V gene's germline CDR1 is SGHRS and CDR2 YFSETQ. The CDR3 length is 16 residues. Written as DNA, the CDR3 is TGCGCCAGCAGCTTGGCGACAGGGACCGGGAACACTGAAGCTTTCTTT. Its translation is CASSLATGTGNTEAFF.

CDR3 nucleotides: TGTGCCAGCACCAGGGACGTGGAGACCCAGTACTTC. Its protein product is CASTRDVETQYF. J is TRBJ2-5 and V is TRBV6-1; perhaps D is TRBD1 or TRBD2 (5 bases each). V lost 7 bases to trimming and J lost 5 bases, with 11 bases between them. The germline CDR1 and CDR2 sequences are MNHNS and SASEGT. The CDR3 has 12 amino acids.

The chain joins TRBV7-9 to TRBJ2-7; tentative D call: TRBD1 (5 bases). Germline CDR1 reads SEHNR; CDR2 reads FQNEAQ (reference sequence). This CDR3 has 11 residues. V was shortened by 2 bases and J by 6 bases, with 5 bases between the two germline ends. Here the CDR3 DNA reads TGTGCCAGCAGCTTACAGGGCGAGCAGTACTTC. Amino acids: CASSLQGEQYF.

This rearrangement joins TRBV14 to TRBJ1-2, with TRBD1 as a possible D gene (5 bases). The germline gives CDR1 SGHDN, CDR2 FVKESK. The length of the CDR3 is 13 residues. Deletions cut 5 bases from V and 1 base from J, with 8 bases between. The CDR3 DNA sequence: TGTGCCAGCAGCAGGACAAGTAACTATGGCTACACCTTC. It specifies CASSRTSNYGYTF.

The chain combines TRBV7-9 with TRBJ2-4, with 9 bases identical to TRBD2. This CDR3 has 16 residues. V dropped 0 bases and J dropped 8; count of bases not matched to a gene: 8. Germline loops: CDR1 SEHNR, CDR2 FQNEAQ (reference sequence). The CDR3 DNA reads TGTGCCAGCAGCTTAGCGGGTAGCGGGAGAAGTGACATTCAGTACTTC. Protein sequence: CASSLAGSGRSDIQYF. The full variable domain, rest sourced from reference TRBV7-9 and TRBJ2-4, is DTGVSQNPRHKITKRGQNVTFRCDPISEHNRLYWYRQTLGQGPEFLTYFQNEAQLEKSRLLSDRFSAERPKGSFSTLEIQRTEQGDSAMYLCASSLAGSGRSDIQYFGAGTRLSVL.

The genes are TRBV5-4 and TRBJ1-1; D not certain. The V and J ends lost 0 bases and 6 bases respectively, with 9 bases between them. This CDR3 contains 13 residues. The germline CDR1 and CDR2 sequences are SGHNT and YYREEE (reference sequence). CDR3 amino acids: CASSLAGIAEAFF. The CDR3, as DNA: TGTGCCAGCAGCTTGGCGGGGATAGCTGAAGCTTTCTTT.

This clone was detected only a few times. The rearrangement joins TRBV19 to TRBJ2-3; no firm D call. V lost 3 bases, J lost 8 bases, and 21 bases lay in between. Per germline, CDR1 LNHDA and CDR2 SQIVND (reference sequence). This CDR3 contains 16 residues. The CDR3 nucleotides are TGTGCCAGTAGTATCGCAGGATCAGGATTTAAAGCTACGCAGTATTTT. This encodes CASSIAGSGFKATQYF.

This clone was observed a handful of times. The chain couples TRBV6-5 to TRBJ1-2; D perhaps matches TRBD1 (5 bases). Germline CDR1 is MNHEY and CDR2 is SVGAGI. This CDR3 contains 15 residues. The germline V and J ends were trimmed by 4 bases and 0 bases, with 12 bases remaining between them. The CDR3 region has the DNA TGTGCCAGCAGTTCTAGGGGTTCAGCTAACTATGGCTACACCTTC. Its protein product is CASSSRGSANYGYTF.

This chain uses TRBV5-1 with TRBJ1-2; D is undetermined. Trimming removed 6 bases from V and 1 base from J, with 16 bases in between. The CDR3 loop spans 15 amino acids. Looked up from germline, CDR1 is SGHRS and CDR2 is YFSETQ. This CDR3 reads CASTPSLGNNYGYTF. CDR3 bases: TGCGCCAGCACTCCTTCTTTAGGGAATAACTATGGCTACACCTTC.

The chain carries TRBV29-1 and TRBJ2-5; weak D call: TRBD1 (6 bases). Near its end, the DNA agrees better with TRBJ2-7, so the J call may be wrong. Germline V lookup: CDR1 SQVTM, CDR2 ANQGSEA. This CDR3 comprises 15 residues. CDR3 region: CSVRREQGRTYEQYF. The CDR3 bases are TGCAGCGTTCGGAGAGAACAGGGAAGGACCTACGAGCAGTACTTC.

In nucleotides, the CDR3 is TGTGCCAGCCGCCTAGATGGGGGGAACTATGGCTACACCTTC. Residues: CASRLDGGNYGYTF. The chain employs TRBV5-6 and TRBJ1-2; a possible D gene is TRBD1 (5 bases). The V end lost 7 bases, the J end lost 2 bases, and 15 bases lay between the germline ends. From germline, CDR1 is SGHDT and CDR2 YYEEEE. This CDR3 is 14 amino acids long.

The V and J genes are TRBV19 and TRBJ1-5; no clear D gene. Per germline, CDR1 LNHDA and CDR2 SQIVND (reference sequence). Between the trimmed V and J ends, which lost 3 bases and 4 bases, there was a span of 10 bases. CDR3 size: 14 residues. The CDR3 sequence: CASSIDPLNQPQHF. The DNA for the CDR3 is TGTGCCAGTAGTATCGATCCACTTAATCAGCCCCAGCATTTT.